These T cell receptor beta chains were read from a single sample in a study of blood T cell repertoires in COVID-19. The data were produced by immunoSEQ multiplex PCR, yet TCRdb's version contains in-frame clones alone and is incomplete. The table lists fewer than 200,000 clones, 70% to 85% of them singletons. Sequencing was performed on peripheral blood. These receptors all stem from a man aged 55-75 years who had recovered from COVID-19. Both conserved end residues are part of each CDR3. A D gene is named only where the DNA matches it firmly. Only part of the rows carry a size: once, few, many, or a class if the clone is expanded.

d_gene	abundance	v_gene	len	j_gene	CDR3nt	CDR3aa
TRBD1	once	TRBV2	14	TRBJ1-5	TGTGCCAGCAGCCCTTGGACAGGGGGTCAGCCCCAGCATTTT	CASSPWTGGQPQHF
TRBD1	-	TRBV27	12	TRBJ1-2	TGTGCCAGCAGTGGACAGGGACGTGGCTACACCTTC	CASSGQGRGYTF
-	-	TRBV18	14	TRBJ1-5	TGTGCCAGCTCACAAGAGGATAGCAATCAGCCCCAGCATTTT	CASSQEDSNQPQHF
-	-	TRBV29-1	12	TRBJ2-7	TGCAGCGTCTTATCAGTGACCTACGAGCAGTACTTC	CSVLSVTYEQYF
-	-	TRBV19	13	TRBJ2-3	TGTGCCAGTAGATGGACAGCGACAGATACGCAGTATTTT	CASRWTATDTQYF
-	-	TRBV30	15	TRBJ1-4	TGTGCCTGGACTCGGACGGACTCAACTAATGAAAAACTGTTTTTT	CAWTRTDSTNEKLFF
TRBD2	once	TRBV3-1/TRBV3-2	14	TRBJ2-7	TGTGCCAGCAGCCCCGGACTAGTCGCCTACGAGCAGTACTTC	CASSPGLVAYEQYF
TRBD2	-	TRBV15	16	TRBJ2-5	TGTGCCACCAGCAGAGGCACTAGCGGGGGCGAAGAGACCCAGTACTTC	CATSRGTSGGEETQYF
TRBD1	few	TRBV14	14	TRBJ1-6	TGTGCCAGCAGCCGACAGGGTGAAAATTCACCCCTCCACTTT	CASSRQGENSPLHF
-	-	TRBV3-1/TRBV3-2	13	TRBJ1-5	TGTGCCAGCCTGGGGGGGGGTAATCAGCCCCAGCATTTT	CASLGGGNQPQHF
TRBD1	-	TRBV3-1/TRBV3-2	18	TRBJ1-6	TGTGCCAGCAGCCCCGGGACAGGGTTTACCCTGCGAAGCTCACCCCTCCACTTT	CASSPGTGFTLRSSPLHF
TRBD2	-	TRBV11-3	16	TRBJ2-3	TGTGCCAGCAGCAGCGGGACTAGCGGGGGGAAAGATACGCAGTATTTT	CASSSGTSGGKDTQYF
TRBD2	-	TRBV7-2	15	TRBJ2-1	TGTGCCAGCGTCGGATTGCGGGGGGGGTACAATGAGCAGTTCTTC	CASVGLRGGYNEQFF
-	-	TRBV11-2	12	TRBJ1-1	TGTGCCAGCAGCTTAGGGCAGGGAGAAGCTTTCTTT	CASSLGQGEAFF
TRBD2	-	TRBV7-8	13	TRBJ2-3	TGTGCCAGCAGCAAAAGGGAGGGAGATACGCAGTATTTT	CASSKREGDTQYF
TRBD2	-	TRBV7-8	14	TRBJ2-7	TGTGCCAGCAGCCCTGGACTAGCGGTCTACGAGCAGTACTTC	CASSPGLAVYEQYF
-	-	TRBV18	18	TRBJ2-6	TGTGCCAGCTCACCGAGCCGACAGGCCACGTTTGGGGCCAACGTCCTGACTTTC	CASSPSRQATFGANVLTF
-	-	TRBV2	15	TRBJ2-3	TGTGCCAGCAGTGAAGACGTGGGCCGACACTCTACGCAGTATTTT	CASSEDVGRHSTQYF
-	-	TRBV2	13	TRBJ1-2	TGTGCCAGCAGCGCAGACAGAGTCTATGGCTACACCTTC	CASSADRVYGYTF
-	once	TRBV10-3	12	TRBJ1-5	TGTGCCATAGGACAGAGCAATCAGCCCCAGCATTTT	CAIGQSNQPQHF
-	-	TRBV10-3	15	TRBJ2-7	TGTGCCATCAGTGACCGGGGGGCTGATATTTACGAGCAGTACTTC	CAISDRGADIYEQYF
-	-	TRBV7-2	13	TRBJ1-2	TGTGCCAGCAGCTTAGACCAGAACTATGGCTACACCTTC	CASSLDQNYGYTF
TRBD1	-	TRBV7-9	15	TRBJ1-4	TGTGCCAGCAGCTCGGGACAGTCAACTAATGAAAAACTGTTTTTT	CASSSGQSTNEKLFF
-	once	TRBV6-1	16	TRBJ2-7	TGTGCCAGCAGTGAAGGGAGGATAGCTGTATCCTACGAGCAGTACTTC	CASSEGRIAVSYEQYF
TRBD1	-	TRBV27	17	TRBJ2-2	TGTGCCAGCAGACCAGGGACAGGGGTATTCAACACCGGGGAGCTGTTTTTT	CASRPGTGVFNTGELFF
TRBD2	-	TRBV5-1	14	TRBJ2-1	TGCGCCAGCAGCTTTGCTCCTGGGGGGGATGAGCAGTTCTTC	CASSFAPGGDEQFF
TRBD1	-	TRBV5-5	13	TRBJ1-6	TGTGCCAGCAGTGACAGGGGGGATTCACCCCTCCACTTT	CASSDRGDSPLHF
-	-	TRBV5-8	14	TRBJ1-1	TGTGCCAGCAGCCCCGGGAGGCCTGACACTGAAGCTTTCTTT	CASSPGRPDTEAFF
-	-	TRBV19	14	TRBJ1-1	TGTGCCACCCTCAGGACACGACCCAACACTGAAGCTTTCTTT	CATLRTRPNTEAFF
-	-	TRBV4-3	17	TRBJ1-2	TGCGCCAGCAGCCATGACCTCGCGGCGGCTTCAAACTATGGCTACACCTTC	CASSHDLAAASNYGYTF
-	once	TRBV5-1	16	TRBJ2-5	TGCGCCAGCAGCTTGGTCCTGACTCTCTGGGGCGAGACCCAGTACTTC	CASSLVLTLWGETQYF
-	-	TRBV27	12	TRBJ2-4	TGTGCCAGCAGACAGGGAGAGAACATTCAGTACTTC	CASRQGENIQYF
-	-	TRBV12-3/TRBV12-4	13	TRBJ2-5	TGTGCCAGCAGCCTCGTGGAGGAAGAGACCCAGTACTTC	CASSLVEEETQYF
-	once	TRBV24-1	14	TRBJ2-3	TGTGCCACCAGTGATACACAGGGTGCAGATACGCAGTATTTT	CATSDTQGADTQYF
-	few	TRBV19	14	TRBJ1-5	TGTGCCAGTAGTATCGAGAATAGCAATCAGCCCCAGCATTTT	CASSIENSNQPQHF
-	-	TRBV7-3	15	TRBJ1-2	TGTGCCAGCAGCTTCGGGAATACAGTGACTGCTGGCTACACCTTC	CASSFGNTVTAGYTF
TRBD1	-	TRBV6-5	13	TRBJ2-7	TGTGCCAGCAGAGGTACAGGGGCCTACGAGCAGTACTTC	CASRGTGAYEQYF
TRBD2	-	TRBV27	15	TRBJ2-7	TGTGCCAGCAGTTCACCTAGCGGGGGGATGAACGAGCAGTACTTC	CASSSPSGGMNEQYF
TRBD1	-	TRBV7-8	14	TRBJ2-7	TGTGCCAGCAGCCCCGGAGAGGGGGCAGGAGAGCAGTACTTC	CASSPGEGAGEQYF
-	-	TRBV18	17	TRBJ2-1	TGTGCCAGCTTCCCTCTTATAGGTGGAGGGAATTACAATGAGCAGTTCTTC	CASFPLIGGGNYNEQFF
TRBD1	once	TRBV10-3	14	TRBJ2-7	TGTGCCATCAGCCAGGGGGCTACCGCCTACGAGCAGTACTTC	CAISQGATAYEQYF
TRBD2	-	TRBV24-1	19	TRBJ2-1	TGTGCCACCAGTGATGCCTCGGGACTAGCGGGGGGCGCCTACAATGAGCAGTTCTTC	CATSDASGLAGGAYNEQFF
-	-	TRBV14	14	TRBJ2-5	TGTGCCAGCAGCCAAGATCCCCGGGGAGGGACCCAGTACTTC	CASSQDPRGGTQYF
-	-	TRBV5-8	14	TRBJ2-1	TGTGCCAGCAGCCTCGGGAATTCCTACAATGAGCAGTTCTTC	CASSLGNSYNEQFF
TRBD1	few	TRBV5-4	13	TRBJ1-2	TGTGCCAGCAGCCTACAGGGGAAGGGTGGCTACACCTTC	CASSLQGKGGYTF
TRBD1	few	TRBV25-1	14	TRBJ2-7	TGTGCCAGCTCCCCCTGGACAGGCTCCTACGAGCAGTACTTC	CASSPWTGSYEQYF
TRBD1	-	TRBV19	16	TRBJ2-6	TGTGCCAGTGGCAGGGGGCAGGTGGCTGGGGCCAACGTCCTGACTTTC	CASGRGQVAGANVLTF